This T cell receptor (beta chain) appears in the sequencing data of a study of cytomegalovirus exposure and HLA in healthy donors. The donors were part of the validation cohort, which consisted of more than 90 subjects and was separate from the first cohort of around 620 subjects. This clone appeared once. Its antigen is undetermined. Study results and limitations: A few chains linked to CMV were shown in vitro to be specific for CMV antigens. The authors enumerated some 170 TCR beta chains as linked to cytomegalovirus.

Produced via immunoSEQ multiplex PCR; TCRdb's table is partial and in-frame only. The table lists approximately 200,000 clones, about 86% of them singletons. The origin of this receptor is a woman aged 18-29 years in good health and CMV-seronegative. The sequencing input was PBMCs.

The CDR3 DNA follows: TGCGCCAGCAGCCAAGATTCGGGGGGAAGGGGTCAGCCCCAGCATTTT. Translating it yields CASSQDSGGRGQPQHF. The V call is TRBV4-3, the J call TRBJ1-5, with a possible D match to TRBD1 (5 bases). The germline CDR1 and CDR2 sequences are LGHNA and YSLEER. The CDR3 is made up of 16 amino acids. The V end was cut by 0 bases, the J end by 6 bases, with 15 bases between.